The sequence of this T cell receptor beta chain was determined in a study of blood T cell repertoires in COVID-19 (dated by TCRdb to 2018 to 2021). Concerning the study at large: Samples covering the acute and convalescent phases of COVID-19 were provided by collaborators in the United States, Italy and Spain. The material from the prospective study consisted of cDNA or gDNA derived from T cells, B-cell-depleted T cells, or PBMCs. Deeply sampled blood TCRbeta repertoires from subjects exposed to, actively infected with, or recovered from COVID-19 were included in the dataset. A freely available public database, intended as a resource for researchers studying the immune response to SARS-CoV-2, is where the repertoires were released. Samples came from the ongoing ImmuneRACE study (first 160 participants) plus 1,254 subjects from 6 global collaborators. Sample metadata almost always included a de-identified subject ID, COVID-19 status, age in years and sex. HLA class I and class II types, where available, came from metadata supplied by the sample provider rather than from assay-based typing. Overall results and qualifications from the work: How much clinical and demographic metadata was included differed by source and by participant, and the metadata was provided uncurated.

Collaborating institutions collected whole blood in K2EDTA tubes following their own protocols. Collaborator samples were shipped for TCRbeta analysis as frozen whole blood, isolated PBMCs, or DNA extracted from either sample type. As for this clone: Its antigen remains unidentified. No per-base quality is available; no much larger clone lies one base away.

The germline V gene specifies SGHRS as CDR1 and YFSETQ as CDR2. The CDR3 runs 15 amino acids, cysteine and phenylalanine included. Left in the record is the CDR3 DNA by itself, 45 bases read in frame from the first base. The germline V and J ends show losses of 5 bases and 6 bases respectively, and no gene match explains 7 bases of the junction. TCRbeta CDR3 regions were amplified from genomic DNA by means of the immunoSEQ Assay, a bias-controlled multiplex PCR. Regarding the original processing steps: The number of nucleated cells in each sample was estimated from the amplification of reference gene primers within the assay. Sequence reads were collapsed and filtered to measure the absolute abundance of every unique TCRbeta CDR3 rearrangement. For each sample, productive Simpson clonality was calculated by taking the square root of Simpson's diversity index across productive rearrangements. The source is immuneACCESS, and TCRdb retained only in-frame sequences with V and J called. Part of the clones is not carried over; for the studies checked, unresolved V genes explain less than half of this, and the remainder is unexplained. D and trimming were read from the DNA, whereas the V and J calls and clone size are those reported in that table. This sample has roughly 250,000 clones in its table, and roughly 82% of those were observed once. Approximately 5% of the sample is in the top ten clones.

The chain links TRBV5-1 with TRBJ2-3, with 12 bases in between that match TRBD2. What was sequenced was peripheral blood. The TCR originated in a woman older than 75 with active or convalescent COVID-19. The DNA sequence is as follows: TGCGCCAGCAGTGCTAGCGGGGGGGCCTGGGATACGCAGTATTTT. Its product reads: CASSASGGAWDTQYF.